The 11 T cell receptor beta chains given below trace back to one sample, sequenced in a study of cytotoxic CD8 clonotypes in ibrutinib-treated CLL. Here immunoSEQ multiplex PCR was the method, and the copy in TCRdb shows in-frame clones only, minus some. The table includes 50,000 to 70,000 clones, nearly 55% detected once. The sample in question was PBMCs, obtained at disease progression, from a patient treated with ibrutinib. The receptors shown here come from a human donor with chronic lymphocytic leukemia.

The chain links TRBV11-2 to TRBJ2-5; D is uncertain. The CDR3 loop spans 12 amino acids. Trimming took off 0 bases at V and 5 bases at J, with 4 bases between the two ends. CDR1 SGHAT and CDR2 FQNNGV come from the germline V gene. CDR3 sequence reads: CASSLEGETQYF. The CDR3 DNA sequence: TGTGCCAGCAGCTTAGAAGGGGAGACCCAGTACTTC.

The V and J genes are TRBV7-2 and TRBJ2-3; D tentatively fits TRBD1 or TRBD2 (6 bases each). V was shortened by 6 bases and J by 4 bases, with 14 bases between the two germline ends. Looked up from germline, CDR1 is SGHTA and CDR2 is FQGNSA. The CDR3 covers 14 residues. CDR3 loop: CASSRAGGPDTQYF. The CDR3 coding sequence is TGTGCCAGCAGTCGAGCTGGGGGGCCAGATACGCAGTATTTT.

The chain combines TRBV6-5 with TRBJ1-2; 10 bases align to TRBD1. CDR3 length equals 14 residues. The J segment lost 3 bases and the V segment lost 6 bases, leaving 4 bases of the junction unmatched. The germline gives CDR1 MNHEY, CDR2 SVGAGI. The CDR3 coding sequence is TGTGCCAGCAGACCGACAGGGGGCGACTATGGCTACACCTTC. Protein sequence: CASRPTGGDYGYTF.

The chain has TRBV27 and TRBJ2-6; D is unclear. Per the germline V gene, CDR1 is MNHEY and CDR2 is SMNVEV (reference sequence). V dropped 5 bases and J dropped 0 bases, with 8 bases sitting between them. There are 15 residues in the CDR3. The CDR3 reads CASSAHSSGANVLTF. The CDR3 region has the DNA TGTGCCAGCAGTGCACACAGCTCTGGGGCCAACGTCCTGACTTTC.

The genes are TRBV4-1 and TRBJ1-1; D possibly corresponds to TRBD1 (5 bases). Germline lookup yields CDR1 MGHRA and CDR2 YSYEKL. The CDR3 length is 14 residues. Trimming removed 2 bases at V and 4 bases at J, with 11 bases between. The CDR3 region is CASSQRGTSTEAFF. For the CDR3, the DNA is TGCGCCAGCAGCCAACGCGGGACCTCCACTGAAGCTTTCTTT.

This chain links TRBV9 with TRBJ1-4, with D possibly being TRBD1 (5 bases). Looked up from germline, CDR1 is SGDLS and CDR2 is YYNGEE. V was shortened by 4 bases and J by 7 bases, with 14 bases between the two germline ends. CDR3 size: 14 residues. This CDR3 reads CASSPYGGSEKLFF. In nucleotides, the CDR3 is TGTGCCAGCAGCCCCTACGGGGGGAGTGAAAAACTGTTTTTT. Filled out from reference TRBV9 and TRBJ1-4, the complete variable domain reads DSGVTQTPKHLITATGQRVTLRCSPRSGDLSVYWYQQSLDQGLQFLIQYYNGEERAKGNILERFSAQQFPDLHSELNLSSLELGDSALYFCASSPYGGSEKLFFGSGTQLSVL.

This chain uses TRBV14 with TRBJ1-1, with TRBD1 matching 8 bases. The CDR3 is 17 residues long. The J segment lost 1 base and the V segment lost 3 bases, leaving 10 bases of the junction unmatched. Germline CDR1 and CDR2: SGHDN and FVKESK. The CDR3 DNA is TGTGCCAGCAGCCATCCCCCCCGTACAGGGGGGAACACTGAAGCTTTCTTT. Its translation is CASSHPPRTGGNTEAFF. Combining the CDR3 with reference TRBV14 and TRBJ1-1 gives the whole variable domain EAGVTQFPSHSVIEKGQTVTLRCDPISGHDNLYWYRRVMGKEIKFLLHFVKESKQDESGMPNNRFLAERTGGTYSTLKVQPAELEDSGVYFCASSHPPRTGGNTEAFFGQGTRLTVV.

This clone was observed once. This chain connects TRBV11-2 to TRBJ1-2; D is possibly TRBD1 (6 bases). The CDR3 has 14 residues. V lost 3 bases and J lost 5, with 13 bases in between. Germline assignment: CDR1 SGHAT and CDR2 FQNNGV. The CDR3 sequence is CASSFRAGDYGYTF. CDR3 nucleotide sequence: TGTGCCAGCAGCTTCCGTGCAGGGGATTATGGCTACACCTTC.

The V and J genes are TRBV30 and TRBJ1-6, with D unresolved. V was shortened by 2 bases and J by 9 bases, with 14 bases between the two germline ends. CDR3 length: 14 residues. Germline V gives CDR1 GTSNPN, CDR2 SVGIG (reference sequence). In DNA, the CDR3 is TGTGCCTGGAGTACCTCCACAATTAGTTCACCCCTCCACTTT. It specifies CAWSTSTISSPLHF.

J is TRBJ2-5 and V is TRBV29-1; D ambiguous. The length of the CDR3 is 14 residues. Germline CDR1 is SQVTM and CDR2 is ANQGSEA. V gave up 1 base and J gave up 4 bases, with 13 bases separating them. CDR3 in amino acids: CSVEGGPTGETQYF. The CDR3, as DNA: TGCAGCGTTGAAGGAGGCCCAACTGGAGAGACCCAGTACTTC.

The chain couples TRBV30 to TRBJ1-6, with 8 nucleotides matching TRBD1. CDR3 length equals 13 residues. CDR1 is GTSNPN and CDR2 is SVGIG in the germline V gene (reference sequence). V dropped 4 bases and J dropped 10; count of bases not matched to a gene: 6. CDR3 loop: CAWKAQGASPLHF. For the CDR3, the DNA is TGTGCCTGGAAGGCGCAGGGGGCCTCACCCCTCCACTTT. Complete variable domain (other parts from reference TRBV30 and TRBJ1-6): SQTIHQWPATLVQPVGSPLSLECTVEGTSNPNLYWYRQAAGRGLQLLFYSVGIGQISSEVPQNLSASRPQDRQFILSSKKLLLSDSGFYLCAWKAQGASPLHFGNGTRLTVT.